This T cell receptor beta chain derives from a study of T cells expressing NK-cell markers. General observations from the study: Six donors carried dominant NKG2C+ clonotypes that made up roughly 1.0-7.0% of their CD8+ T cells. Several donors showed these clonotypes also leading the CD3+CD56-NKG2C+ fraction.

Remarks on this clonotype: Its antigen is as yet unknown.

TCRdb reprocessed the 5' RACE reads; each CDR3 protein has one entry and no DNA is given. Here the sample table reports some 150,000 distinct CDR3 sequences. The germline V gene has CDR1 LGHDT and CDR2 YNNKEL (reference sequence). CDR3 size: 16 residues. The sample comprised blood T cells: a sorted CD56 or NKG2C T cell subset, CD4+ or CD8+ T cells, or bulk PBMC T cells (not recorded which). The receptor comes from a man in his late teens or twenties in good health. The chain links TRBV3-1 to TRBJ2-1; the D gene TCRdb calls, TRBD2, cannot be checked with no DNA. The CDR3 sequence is CASSHVGLASSNEQFF.